This T cell receptor (beta chain) was identified during a study of blood T cell repertoires in COVID-19. Profiled with immunoSEQ multiplex PCR; TCRdb holds only in-frame clones, not every one. The profile shows hundreds of thousands of clones, roughly 85% of them singletons. CDR3 length equals 14 residues. V was clipped by 9 bases and J by 3 bases; unmatched bases: 4. Germline V gene lookup returns CDR1 SGHNT and CDR2 YENEEA. This clone was observed a few times. The chain links TRBV11-3 to TRBJ2-2, with 10 bases lining up with TRBD2. Sequencing input: peripheral blood. The origin of this receptor is a human donor in a cohort sampled during active COVID-19. The CDR3 DNA reads as TGTGCCAGTTCTAGCGGGGGTTACACCGGGGAGCTGTTTTTT. It specifies CASSSGGYTGELFF.